Listed below are T cell receptor beta chains from one sample, sequenced in a study of PD-L1 blockade in urothelial cancer. This table comes from immunoSEQ multiplex PCR, and its TCRdb copy is limited to in-frame clones, with some not included. Here the sample spans around 49,000 clones, almost 85% being singletons. Material: PBMCs, obtained around atezolizumab (anti-PD-L1) treatment. These receptors came from a man between 60 and 70 years old with urothelial cancer. Each CDR3 is given with its conserved first and last residue. The order of the fields is V gene, D gene, clone size, J gene, CDR3 DNA, CDR3 protein. The D gene is left open where the match is weak. Not all rows give a size; the values are once, few, many and, for expanded clones, a class.

v_call: TRBV27
d_call: TRBD1
clone_size: .
j_call: TRBJ2-3
cdr3_nt: TGTGCCAGCAGCGACAGGGGCCCCCCAGATACGCAGTATTTT
cdr3_aa: CASSDRGPPDTQYF

v_call: TRBV5-8
d_call: .
clone_size: .
j_call: TRBJ1-6
cdr3_nt: TGTGCCAGCATACTCGGTCCAGGGCCTGGGAATTCACCCCTCCACTTT
cdr3_aa: CASILGPGPGNSPLHF

v_call: TRBV28
d_call: .
clone_size: .
j_call: TRBJ1-1
cdr3_nt: TGTGCCAGCAGTTTTTTGAGGAACACTGAAGCTTTCTTT
cdr3_aa: CASSFLRNTEAFF

v_call: TRBV29-1
d_call: TRBD1
clone_size: .
j_call: TRBJ1-5
cdr3_nt: TGCAGCGCACAGGGGGCGGGCAATCAGCCCCAGCATTTT
cdr3_aa: CSAQGAGNQPQHF

v_call: TRBV7-2
d_call: .
clone_size: once
j_call: TRBJ2-5
cdr3_nt: TGTGCCAGTAAAAAAGGATCCCAGGGGACCCAAGAGACCCAGTACTTC
cdr3_aa: CASKKGSQGTQETQYF

v_call: TRBV10-1
d_call: .
clone_size: .
j_call: TRBJ2-2
cdr3_nt: TGCGCCAGCAGTCCCGTAGGGGGATCGAACACCGGGGAGCTGTTTTTT
cdr3_aa: CASSPVGGSNTGELFF

v_call: TRBV19
d_call: .
clone_size: .
j_call: TRBJ2-5
cdr3_nt: TGTGCCAGTAGTAAAACTAGACTAGTAGGGGACCAAGAGACCCAGTACTTC
cdr3_aa: CASSKTRLVGDQETQYF

v_call: TRBV7-8
d_call: TRBD2
clone_size: .
j_call: TRBJ2-2
cdr3_nt: TGTGCCAGCAGCTCGACAGCGGGGGGGTATCTAACCGGGGAGCTGTTTTTT
cdr3_aa: CASSSTAGGYLTGELFF

v_call: TRBV19
d_call: .
clone_size: medium-sized
j_call: TRBJ2-5
cdr3_nt: TGTGCCAGTAGTTGGAGCTTGGGAGAAGAGACCCAGTACTTC
cdr3_aa: CASSWSLGEETQYF

v_call: TRBV13
d_call: .
clone_size: .
j_call: TRBJ1-3
cdr3_nt: TGTGCCAGCAGCAAGACACAGGTCTCTGGAAACACCATATATTTT
cdr3_aa: CASSKTQVSGNTIYF

v_call: TRBV12-5
d_call: .
clone_size: few
j_call: TRBJ1-1
cdr3_nt: TGTGCTAGTGGTTCGACAGTCATCATGAACACTGAAGCTTTCTTT
cdr3_aa: CASGSTVIMNTEAFF

v_call: TRBV2
d_call: .
clone_size: .
j_call: TRBJ2-3
cdr3_nt: TGTGCCAGCAGGTTGGGCGGGACAGATACGCAGTATTTT
cdr3_aa: CASRLGGTDTQYF

v_call: TRBV7-2
d_call: TRBD1
clone_size: .
j_call: TRBJ2-2
cdr3_nt: TGTGCCAGCACCCCCGAGGGACAGGGGAACACCGGGGAGCTGTTTTTT
cdr3_aa: CASTPEGQGNTGELFF

v_call: TRBV27
d_call: TRBD1
clone_size: .
j_call: TRBJ1-1
cdr3_nt: TGTGCCAGCAGTCCGACAGGGGGCAACACTGAAGCTTTCTTT
cdr3_aa: CASSPTGGNTEAFF

v_call: TRBV29-1
d_call: TRBD1
clone_size: .
j_call: TRBJ2-2
cdr3_nt: TGCAGCGGGGGGACAGGGTGGAACACCGGGGAGCTGTTTTTT
cdr3_aa: CSGGTGWNTGELFF

v_call: TRBV29-1
d_call: .
clone_size: .
j_call: TRBJ2-5
cdr3_nt: TGCAGCGTTGAGTTAGTGGAAGAGACCCAGTACTTC
cdr3_aa: CSVELVEETQYF

v_call: TRBV5-4
d_call: .
clone_size: .
j_call: TRBJ1-1
cdr3_nt: TGTGCCAGCAGCTTGGACGGGAGTCCCCAAGCTTTCTTT
cdr3_aa: CASSLDGSPQAFF

v_call: TRBV11-2
d_call: TRBD1
clone_size: .
j_call: TRBJ2-1
cdr3_nt: TGTGCCAGCAACTTAAACAGGGGGACTTACAATGAGCAGTTCTTC
cdr3_aa: CASNLNRGTYNEQFF

v_call: TRBV5-1
d_call: .
clone_size: .
j_call: TRBJ2-7
cdr3_nt: TGCGCCAGCGGACAAGGGCCTTCAGAAGGGGAGCAGTACTTC
cdr3_aa: CASGQGPSEGEQYF

v_call: TRBV11-2
d_call: .
clone_size: .
j_call: TRBJ2-1
cdr3_nt: TGTGCCAGCAGCTTAGACTCGGGGGTTTTAACCTACAATGAGCAGTTCTTC
cdr3_aa: CASSLDSGVLTYNEQFF

v_call: TRBV6-6
d_call: TRBD2
clone_size: .
j_call: TRBJ2-7
cdr3_nt: TGTGCCAGCAGTTTAGCGGGGCTACTCTACGAGCAGTACTTC
cdr3_aa: CASSLAGLLYEQYF

v_call: TRBV18
d_call: .
clone_size: .
j_call: TRBJ2-7
cdr3_nt: TGTGCCAGCTCACCAGAGAGTTACGAGCAGTACTTC
cdr3_aa: CASSPESYEQYF

v_call: TRBV11-2
d_call: TRBD2
clone_size: once
j_call: TRBJ2-2
cdr3_nt: TGTGCCAGCAGCTTGCCCGCGGGAGGGCCCGGGGAGCTGTTTTTT
cdr3_aa: CASSLPAGGPGELFF

v_call: TRBV10-3
d_call: .
clone_size: .
j_call: TRBJ2-5
cdr3_nt: TGTGCCGCCGGGACAAACCAAGAGACCCAGTACTTC
cdr3_aa: CAAGTNQETQYF

v_call: TRBV5-4
d_call: TRBD1
clone_size: .
j_call: TRBJ2-1
cdr3_nt: TGTGCCAGCAGCTCGGGACAGGGAGATGAGCAGTTCTTC
cdr3_aa: CASSSGQGDEQFF

v_call: TRBV29-1
d_call: .
clone_size: few
j_call: TRBJ2-2
cdr3_nt: TGCAGCGTTGACCGACGTCAGGGGGGGGAGCTGTTTTTT
cdr3_aa: CSVDRRQGGELFF

v_call: TRBV5-8
d_call: TRBD1
clone_size: few
j_call: TRBJ2-7
cdr3_nt: TGTGCCAGCAACTCCGGACAGGGTCAGAACGAGCAGTACTTC
cdr3_aa: CASNSGQGQNEQYF

v_call: TRBV19
d_call: TRBD2
clone_size: .
j_call: TRBJ2-2
cdr3_nt: TGTGCCAGTAGTATAATCCCCGGACTAGCGGGAGTCTTCACCGGGGAGCTGTTTTTT
cdr3_aa: CASSIIPGLAGVFTGELFF

v_call: TRBV5-1
d_call: .
clone_size: .
j_call: TRBJ1-1
cdr3_nt: TGCGCCAGCAGCTTGGTAGCGGGTCCGAACACTGAAGCTTTCTTT
cdr3_aa: CASSLVAGPNTEAFF

v_call: TRBV5-1
d_call: TRBD2
clone_size: .
j_call: TRBJ2-3
cdr3_nt: TGCGCCAGCAGCTTGGCTCCCCAAAGCGGGGGTTCCACAGATACGCAGTATTTT
cdr3_aa: CASSLAPQSGGSTDTQYF

v_call: TRBV11-2
d_call: .
clone_size: once
j_call: TRBJ1-3
cdr3_nt: TGTGCCAGCAGCTTAAACAGGGGAAACACCATATATTTT
cdr3_aa: CASSLNRGNTIYF

v_call: TRBV10-2
d_call: TRBD2
clone_size: once
j_call: TRBJ2-1
cdr3_nt: TGCGCCACCCTATACGGGCTAGCGGGATTAAATGAGCAGTTCTTC
cdr3_aa: CATLYGLAGLNEQFF

v_call: TRBV2
d_call: .
clone_size: once
j_call: TRBJ2-3
cdr3_nt: TGTGCCAGCAGTGAAGAATCGAAGCGGAGCACAGATACGCAGTATTTT
cdr3_aa: CASSEESKRSTDTQYF

v_call: TRBV4-2
d_call: .
clone_size: .
j_call: TRBJ2-3
cdr3_nt: TGTGCCAGCAGCCAAGATCACAGTGAAGATACGCAGTATTTT
cdr3_aa: CASSQDHSEDTQYF

v_call: TRBV7-2
d_call: .
clone_size: few
j_call: TRBJ1-4
cdr3_nt: TGTGCCAGCAGCCCGGGGAGGGTGATCGAAAAACTGTTTTTT
cdr3_aa: CASSPGRVIEKLFF

v_call: TRBV30
d_call: TRBD1
clone_size: .
j_call: TRBJ1-4
cdr3_nt: TGTGCCTGGCGACAGGGGCATAATGAAAAACTGTTTTTT
cdr3_aa: CAWRQGHNEKLFF

v_call: TRBV2
d_call: .
clone_size: .
j_call: TRBJ2-7
cdr3_nt: TGTGCCAGCAAGGCGGGGAGCTCCTACGAGCAGTACTTC
cdr3_aa: CASKAGSSYEQYF

v_call: TRBV19
d_call: TRBD1
clone_size: .
j_call: TRBJ1-2
cdr3_nt: TGTGCCAGTACTCTGGGACAGACGAACTATGGCTACACCTTC
cdr3_aa: CASTLGQTNYGYTF

v_call: TRBV9
d_call: .
clone_size: .
j_call: TRBJ2-1
cdr3_nt: TGTGCCAGCAGCGTAGTCAGAAAAAGTGAGCAGTTCTTC
cdr3_aa: CASSVVRKSEQFF

v_call: TRBV5-1
d_call: TRBD2
clone_size: .
j_call: TRBJ2-2
cdr3_nt: TGCGCCAGCAGCTCGTCTAGCGGGGGCACCGGGGAGCTGTTTTTT
cdr3_aa: CASSSSSGGTGELFF

v_call: TRBV11-2
d_call: .
clone_size: .
j_call: TRBJ2-1
cdr3_nt: TGTGCCAGCAGCCGGGGGGCCGGGGAGCAGTTCTTC
cdr3_aa: CASSRGAGEQFF

v_call: TRBV6-5
d_call: .
clone_size: once
j_call: TRBJ2-6
cdr3_nt: TGTGCCAGCAGCTATGCGATCTCTGGGGCCAACGTCCTGACTTTC
cdr3_aa: CASSYAISGANVLTF

v_call: TRBV19
d_call: TRBD1
clone_size: once
j_call: TRBJ2-3
cdr3_nt: TGTGCCAGTAGTATCGGGGACAGGGTTACAGATACGCAGTATTTT
cdr3_aa: CASSIGDRVTDTQYF

v_call: TRBV11-2
d_call: TRBD1
clone_size: .
j_call: TRBJ1-6
cdr3_nt: TGTGCCAGCAGCGCATGGGGACAGGGGCTCTCACCCCTCCACTTT
cdr3_aa: CASSAWGQGLSPLHF

v_call: TRBV11-2
d_call: .
clone_size: .
j_call: TRBJ1-3
cdr3_nt: TGTGCCAGCTCTTTCTCTGGAAACACCATATATTTT
cdr3_aa: CASSFSGNTIYF

v_call: TRBV10-3
d_call: .
clone_size: .
j_call: TRBJ1-5
cdr3_nt: TGTGCCATCAGTGAGTCGGGAGGCGGGCAGCCCCAGCATTTT
cdr3_aa: CAISESGGGQPQHF

v_call: TRBV6-6
d_call: .
clone_size: .
j_call: TRBJ2-7
cdr3_nt: TGTGCCAGCACCATAGCGCTAGCGAACTCCTACGAGCAGTACTTC
cdr3_aa: CASTIALANSYEQYF

v_call: TRBV27
d_call: TRBD2
clone_size: once
j_call: TRBJ2-5
cdr3_nt: TGTGCCAGCAGCGGACTAGCGGGGGGGTTAGAGACCCAGTACTTC
cdr3_aa: CASSGLAGGLETQYF